The 28 T cell receptor beta chains reported below all come from one sample, sequenced in a study of blood T cell repertoires in COVID-19. The assay was immunoSEQ multiplex PCR, and TCRdb's table has in-frame clones only and misses some. The profile shows 330,000 or so clones, around 87% of them singletons. Specimen: PBMCs or T cells enriched from blood (not recorded which). These receptor sequences come from a man aged 35 to 55 in a cohort exposed to, infected with or recovered from COVID-19 (not recorded which).

The chain joins TRBV18 to TRBJ2-1; 7 nucleotides agree with TRBD2. CDR1 and CDR2 (germline): KGHSH, LQKENI. V lost 5 bases and J lost 6; bases outside the gene matches: 7. The CDR3 extends over 14 amino acids. This CDR3 reads CASSSSGRSNEQFF. The CDR3 coding sequence is TGTGCCAGCTCATCTAGCGGCAGAAGCAATGAGCAGTTCTTC.

This chain links TRBV5-5 with TRBJ1-5; 7 bases are shared with TRBD1. V shed 1 base and J 4 bases; nucleotides not matched to a gene: 8. The CDR3 extends over 16 amino acids. CDR1 and CDR2 (germline): SGHKS, YYEKEE (reference sequence). CDR3 sequence: CASSLMGTAVNQPQHF. The CDR3 DNA reads as TGTGCCAGCAGCTTGATGGGGACAGCCGTAAATCAGCCCCAGCATTTT. Using reference TRBV5-5 and TRBJ1-5 for the parts outside the CDR3, the full variable domain is DAGVTQSPTHLIKTRGQQVTLRCSPISGHKSVSWYQQVLGQGPQFIFQYYEKEERGRGNFPDRFSARQFPNYSSELNVNALLLGDSALYLCASSLMGTAVNQPQHFGDGTRLSIL.

The rearrangement uses TRBV19 and TRBJ1-4; a weak D match, TRBD1 (5 bases). The V end was cut by 4 bases, the J end by 6 bases, with 18 bases between. Germline V CDR1 and CDR2: LNHDA, SQIVND (reference sequence). CDR3 length equals 16 residues. The CDR3 region is CASSKRHGSGDEKLFF. DNA of the CDR3: TGTGCCAGTAGTAAACGACACGGCTCGGGGGATGAAAAACTGTTTTTT. Variable domain in full (rest from reference TRBV19 and TRBJ1-4): DGGITQSPKYLFRKEGQNVTLSCEQNLNHDAMYWYRQDPGQGLRLIYYSQIVNDFQKGDIAEGYSVSREKKESFPLTVTSAQKNPTAFYLCASSKRHGSGDEKLFFGSGTQLSVL.

Notes on this clone: Germline is not matched at one junction end, which may reflect a read error. The V call is TRBV2, the J call TRBJ2-3; 14 bases are a match to TRBD2. The CDR3 extends over 13 amino acids. Germline loops: CDR1 SNHLY, CDR2 FYNNEI. The DNA of the CDR3 is TGTGCCAGCACTAAGAGTTGGACTAGCGGGGGGCTTTTT. Protein product: CASTKSWTSGGLF.

V and J are TRBV5-4 and TRBJ2-3, with 8 bases fitting TRBD1. CDR1 and CDR2 from the germline V gene are SGHNT and YYREEE (reference sequence). Germline trimming cut 4 bases from V and 1 base from J; bases unmatched to any gene: 5. The CDR3 runs to 15 residues. CDR3 sequence reads: CASSPGGGRTDTQYF. The CDR3 region has the DNA TGTGCCAGCAGCCCAGGGGGCGGTCGCACAGATACGCAGTATTTT.

The chain is built from TRBV14 and TRBJ2-1, with unresolved D. The CDR3 runs 13 residues. CDR1 SGHDN and CDR2 FVKESK come from the germline V gene. Trimming cost V 0 bases and J 9 bases, with 9 bases left between them. CDR3 in amino acids: CASSQDRSGEQFF. CDR3 in DNA: TGTGCCAGCAGCCAAGATCGGTCTGGTGAGCAGTTCTTC.

This chain connects TRBV3-1 (or the pseudogene TRBV3-2) to TRBJ2-1; TRBD2 matches 12 bases. Trimming took 4 bases from V and 2 from J; bases not matched to a gene: 9. CDR1 and CDR2 (germline): LGHDT, YNNKEL (reference sequence). This CDR3 has 18 amino acids. DNA for the CDR3: TGTGCCAGCAGCCGAGGAGGCCTAGCGGGAGGGCCCTACAATGAGCAGTTCTTC. It encodes CASSRGGLAGGPYNEQFF.

This clone was observed a handful of times. The CDR3 region has the DNA TGCGCCAGCAGCCAAACGGGACTAGAGCTGAGGGGACTTTCCTACGAGCAGTACTTC. Protein product: CASSQTGLELRGLSYEQYF. The chain joins TRBV4-1 to TRBJ2-7, with 8 bases that match TRBD2. This CDR3 is built from 19 residues. V trimming: 2 bases; J trimming: 1 base; junction bases outside the gene matches: 16. CDR1 MGHRA and CDR2 YSYEKL come from the germline V gene.

This chain joins TRBV7-2 and TRBJ2-3, with TRBD2 matching over 10 bases. V lost 6 bases and J lost 8; bases outside the gene matches: 11. CDR1 is SGHTA, CDR2 FQGNSA, per germline. The CDR3 has 15 amino acids. CDR3: CASSTLAGPSGTQYF. The CDR3 region has the DNA TGTGCCAGCAGTACACTAGCGGGGCCTTCGGGTACGCAGTATTTT.

The chain combines TRBV6-5 with TRBJ1-5; the match to TRBD1 covers 8 bases. This CDR3 region has 14 residues. CDR1 and CDR2 from the germline V gene are MNHEY and SVGAGI. With V trimmed by 4 bases and J by 7 bases, 6 bases remained unmatched. CDR3 nucleotides: TGTGCCAGCAGTTTCCAGGGGGCGGAGCAGCCCCAGCATTTT. As protein: CASSFQGAEQPQHF.

V and J are TRBV14 and TRBJ1-2; D not certain. Germline CDR1 SGHDN, CDR2 FVKESK. V shed 6 bases and J shed 1 base, with 15 bases lying between them. CDR3 length: 15 amino acids. The CDR3 loop is CASRRSAGYNYGYTF. For the CDR3, the DNA is TGTGCCAGCAGACGTTCCGCCGGTTATAACTATGGCTACACCTTC. Looking up the rest from reference TRBV14 and TRBJ1-2 gives the full variable domain: EAGVTQFPSHSVIEKGQTVTLRCDPISGHDNLYWYRRVMGKEIKFLLHFVKESKQDESGMPNNRFLAERTGGTYSTLKVQPAELEDSGVYFCASRRSAGYNYGYTFGSGTRLTVV.

The chain employs TRBV5-4 and TRBJ2-5, with TRBD2 identical over 12 bases. V gave up 0 bases and J gave up 5 bases; unmatched junction bases: 5. CDR3 length: 16 amino acids. Germline CDR1 is SGHNT and CDR2 is YYREEE (reference sequence). The CDR3 DNA is TGTGCCAGCAGCTTGGAGACTAGCGGGAGAGGGGAGACCCAGTACTTC. This codes for CASSLETSGRGETQYF.

This rearrangement joins TRBV7-2 to TRBJ2-7; 12 bases are a match to TRBD2. The CDR3 spans 15 residues. Germline V lookup: CDR1 SGHTA, CDR2 FQGNSA. The junction had 10 bases not matched to a gene; V was cut back by 5 bases and J by 8 bases. The CDR3 DNA is TGTGCCAGCAGCCCGCCGGGACTAGCGGGTACGCAGCAGTACTTC. It translates to CASSPPGLAGTQQYF.

The rearrangement uses TRBV28 and TRBJ1-3; 9 bases line up with TRBD1. This CDR3 has 13 amino acids. Germline values: CDR1 MDHEN, CDR2 SYDVKM. Trimming removed 6 bases from V and 6 bases from J; junction bases left unmatched: 3. The CDR3 nucleotides read TGTGCCAGCAGAGGGACAGGGTCAAACACCATATATTTT. Protein sequence: CASRGTGSNTIYF. The full variable domain, rest sourced from reference TRBV28 and TRBJ1-3, is DVKVTQSSRYLVKRTGEKVFLECVQDMDHENMFWYRQDPGLGLRLIYFSYDVKMKEKGDIPEGYSVSREKKERFSLILESASTNQTSMYLCASRGTGSNTIYFGEGSWLTVV.

The V and J genes are TRBV4-1 and TRBJ2-7; 15 bases agree with TRBD2. Germline V lookup: CDR1 MGHRA, CDR2 YSYEKL. The CDR3 has 19 residues. J was trimmed by 4 bases and V by 1 base; bases with no gene match: 11. The CDR3 sequence is CASSQGTGTSGRPRYEQYF. In DNA, the CDR3 is TGCGCCAGCAGCCAAGGAACCGGGACTAGCGGGAGGCCCCGATACGAGCAGTACTTC.

The chain couples TRBV6-5 to TRBJ2-7, with D perhaps matching TRBD2 (5 bases). Trimming removed 6 bases at V and 0 bases at J, with 15 bases between. Per the germline V gene, CDR1 is MNHEY and CDR2 is SVGAGI. This CDR3 contains 15 residues. CDR3 residues: CASSYLISDSYEQYF. In DNA form, the CDR3 reads TGTGCCAGCAGCTATCTAATTAGCGACTCCTACGAGCAGTACTTC.

This rearrangement joins TRBV4-1 to TRBJ2-2; 9 nucleotides match TRBD1. This CDR3 spans 16 amino acids. The germline V gene has CDR1 MGHRA and CDR2 YSYEKL. V lost 4 bases, J lost 0 bases, and 3 bases stayed unmatched. The CDR3 here is CASSPRTGANTGELFF. The CDR3 DNA reads TGCGCCAGCAGCCCCCGGACAGGGGCGAACACCGGGGAGCTGTTTTTT.

The chain has TRBV6-1 and TRBJ1-4; D is perhaps TRBD1 (5 bases). CDR1 is MNHNS, CDR2 SASEGT, per germline. Trimming removed 3 bases from V and 7 bases from J, with 18 bases in between. This CDR3 is built from 16 residues. CDR3 loop: CASSDPLGATGEKLFF. The CDR3 DNA reads TGTGCCAGCAGTGATCCCCTTGGGGCCACGGGTGAAAAACTGTTTTTT.

The chain joins TRBV9 to TRBJ1-5; D gene unclear. Germline assignment: CDR1 SGDLS and CDR2 YYNGEE. Trimming removed 0 bases at V and 2 bases at J, with 6 bases between. This CDR3 is 14 amino acids long. CDR3 loop: CASSVAPGNQPQHF. The CDR3 nucleotides are TGTGCCAGCAGCGTAGCTCCTGGCAATCAGCCCCAGCATTTT.

V gene TRBV11-2 combines with J gene TRBJ2-1; possible D gene TRBD2, 6 bases. CDR1 and CDR2 (germline): SGHAT, FQNNGV. Trimming cost V 5 bases and J 7 bases, with 24 bases left between them. This CDR3 is built from 17 residues. CDR3 sequence (DNA): TGTGCCAGCAGCCGGGACTTCCGAGGAAGAGGGAGAAATGAGCAGTTCTTC. This encodes CASSRDFRGRGRNEQFF.

J is TRBJ1-6 and V is TRBV5-8; TRBD1 matches 10 bases. CDR3 size: 14 residues. Germline V gene data show CDR1 as SGHTS and CDR2 as YDEGEE. V was pared by 5 bases and J by 9 bases, with 5 bases of the junction left unmatched. For the CDR3, the DNA is TGTGCCAGCAGTTTTGGACAGGGGGTTTCACCCCTCCACTTT. Translation gives CASSFGQGVSPLHF.

J is TRBJ2-7 and V is TRBV14, with 13 bases lining up with TRBD2. V lost 1 base to trimming and J lost 9 bases; unmatched junction nucleotides: 6. Germline V gene data show CDR1 as SGHDN and CDR2 as FVKESK. This CDR3 has 15 residues. For the CDR3, the DNA is TGTGCCAGCAGCCAAGGACTAGCGGGAGGATTCGGGCAGTACTTC. It is translated as CASSQGLAGGFGQYF.

In this sample, this clone turned up once. The rearrangement uses TRBV5-6 and TRBJ2-1; 7 bases line up with TRBD1. Germline V CDR1 and CDR2: SGHDT, YYEEEE. V lost 3 bases and J lost 4; bases outside the gene matches: 1. This CDR3 has 13 amino acids. CDR3 coding DNA: TGTGCCAGCAGCTGGGGACAGTACAATGAGCAGTTCTTC. Translated: CASSWGQYNEQFF.

Regarding this clone: The same CDR3 can be traced to other DNA sequences in this sample. This chain connects TRBV7-9 to TRBJ1-5; D uncertain. Trimming took 3 bases from V and 2 from J, leaving 5 bases between them. Germline lookup yields CDR1 SEHNR and CDR2 FQNEAQ (reference sequence). The CDR3 length is 13 residues. The CDR3 coding sequence is TGTGCCAGCAGCTTGCAGGGCAATCAGCCCCAGCATTTT. The encoded protein is CASSLQGNQPQHF.

CDR3 region: CASSQTGENTEAFF. The DNA for the CDR3 is TGTGCCAGCAGCCAGACAGGGGAGAACACTGAAGCTTTCTTT. The gene calls are TRBV9 and TRBJ1-1; 8 nucleotides match TRBD1. The germline V gene encodes CDR1 SGDLS and CDR2 YYNGEE. The CDR3 spans 14 residues. With 4 bases clipped from V and 1 base from J, the junction kept 3 bases outside the gene matches.

The chain uses TRBV11-2 and TRBJ2-2; TRBD2 matches 10 bases. The CDR3 runs to 15 residues. With 3 bases clipped from V and 5 bases from J, the junction kept 3 bases outside the gene matches. Germline lookup yields CDR1 SGHAT and CDR2 FQNNGV. CDR3 sequence reads: CASSFGSGGTGELFF. In DNA, the CDR3 is TGTGCCAGCAGCTTTGGTAGCGGGGGGACCGGGGAGCTGTTTTTT.

The chain employs TRBV5-6 and TRBJ2-5, with 11 bases lining up with TRBD1. The CDR3 covers 15 residues. V lost 2 bases and J lost 5; bases outside the gene matches: 5. Germline CDR1 and CDR2: SGHDT and YYEEEE. CDR3 sequence reads: CASSLRTGGLETQYF. The CDR3 coding sequence is TGTGCCAGCAGCTTACGGACAGGGGGCTTGGAGACCCAGTACTTC.

V is TRBV19 and J is TRBJ1-6, with TRBD1 identical over 8 bases. Losses at the gene ends were 7 bases for V and 7 bases for J; bases not matched to a gene: 9. This CDR3 comprises 15 residues. CDR1 and CDR2 from the germline V gene are LNHDA and SQIVND (reference sequence). The chain's CDR3 is CASTPDRARNSPLHF. The CDR3 coding sequence is TGTGCCAGTACCCCGGACAGGGCAAGGAATTCACCCCTCCACTTT.